Below are 13 T cell receptor beta chains sequenced from a single sample in a study of response to subunit inactivated influenza vaccine. One entry per CDR3 protein, called by TCRdb with MiXCR from the RT-PCR reads. The sample shows 650,000 to 850,000 distinct CDR3 sequences, approximately 13% of them seen only once. The source material was PBMCs from blood, sampled 14 to 15 days before vaccination. The receptors stem from a man aged 45-60 years who received an inactivated influenza vaccine.

This clonotype has a handful of counts. CDR3 sequence reads: CASSPRALRRGYTF. The CDR3 region has the DNA TGCGCCAGCAGCCCCCGGGCCCTCCGGAGAGGCTACACCTTC. This chain links TRBV4-3 with TRBJ1-2, with D unresolved. CDR1 is LGHNA, CDR2 YSLEER, per germline. V was trimmed by 4 bases and J by 8 bases, leaving 17 bases between them. This CDR3 has 14 residues.

The CDR3 bases are TGCAGCGTAAGTACGGGACAGGGCTACGAGCAGTACTTC. This translates into CSVSTGQGYEQYF. This chain links TRBV29-1 with TRBJ2-7; 9 nucleotides align to TRBD1. This CDR3 spans 13 amino acids. V was clipped by 6 bases and J by 3 bases; unmatched bases: 6. Germline loops: CDR1 SQVTM, CDR2 ANQGSEA.

There are a few counts of this clonotype. The chain has TRBV7-8 and TRBJ1-2; TRBD1 might be the D (6 bases). Trimming stripped 1 base from V and 8 bases from J, with 20 bases between. There are 16 residues in the CDR3. The germline gives CDR1 SGHVS, CDR2 FQNEAQ. CDR3 nucleotides: TGTGCCAGCAGCTTAGGGAACAGGGCCTTGGGTAACGGCTACACCTTC. Translated, it gives CASSLGNRALGNGYTF.

About this clonotype: A read error may account for a junction end that differs from germline. The chain has TRBV6-2 or TRBV6-3 and TRBJ2-1; D unresolved. The CDR3 extends over 11 amino acids. In germline, CDR1 is MNHEY, CDR2 SVGEGT. CDR3 in DNA: TGTGCCAGCCGTTATTTCGATGAGCAGTTCTTC. Translating gives CASRYFDEQFF.

The rearrangement links TRBV24-1 to TRBJ2-7, with TRBD2 as a possible D gene (5 bases). Germline CDR1 and CDR2: KGHDR and SFDVKD. The CDR3 runs 12 residues. V shed 3 bases and J shed 10 bases, with 12 bases lying between them. The CDR3, as DNA: TGTGCCACCAGTGATGGGAGCACTCTACAGTACTTC. Its translation: CATSDGSTLQYF.

The chain couples TRBV7-9 to TRBJ2-2, with D possibly being TRBD2 (5 bases). The CDR3 covers 15 residues. The germline V gene encodes CDR1 SEHNR and CDR2 FQNEAQ (reference sequence). The V end lost 4 bases, the J end lost 6 bases, and 15 bases lay between the germline ends. The CDR3 bases are TGTGCCAGCAGCTCCCGGACTGCCCTCTCCGGGGAGCTGTTTTTT. As protein: CASSSRTALSGELFF.

The rearrangement links TRBV7-2 to TRBJ2-3; no clear D. CDR1 is SGHTA, CDR2 FQGNSA, per germline. Trimming stripped 6 bases from V and 4 bases from J, with 8 bases between. This CDR3 has 12 residues. The CDR3 protein is CASSFPPDTQYF. The CDR3 region has the DNA TGTGCCAGCAGTTTTCCGCCAGATACGCAGTATTTT.

This clonotype has ten or more counts. The chain joins TRBV5-1 to TRBJ2-7, with D maybe TRBD1 (5 bases). Germline V gene data show CDR1 as SGHRS and CDR2 as YFSETQ. This CDR3 has 13 amino acids. The V gene lost 4 bases and the J gene lost 3 bases, with 11 bases spanning the gap. In DNA form, the CDR3 reads TGCGCCAGCAGCGCGCAGGGTGGCTACGAGCAGTACTTC. Its translation is CASSAQGGYEQYF.

This clonotype came up a few times. This chain's CDR3 is CASSPKADRGATDTQYF. CDR3 bases: TGTGCCAGCAGCCCGAAAGCCGACAGGGGCGCGACAGATACGCAGTATTTT. The chain couples TRBV11-1 to TRBJ2-3; 8 bases map to TRBD1. With V trimmed by 5 bases and J by 3 bases, 13 bases remained unmatched. This CDR3 has 17 residues. The germline V gene encodes CDR1 SGHAT and CDR2 FQDESV (reference sequence).

This chain uses TRBV10-2 with TRBJ2-2; 7 nucleotides agree with TRBD1. The ends lost 2 bases at V and 7 bases at J; junction bases unmatched: 4. Germline CDR1 WSHSY, CDR2 SAAADI. This CDR3 has 14 residues. CDR3 coding DNA: TGCGCCAGCAGTGAGAGAGGGGGCAGCGGGGAGCTGTTTTTT. Residues: CASSERGGSGELFF.

This clonotype was picked up a small number of times. J is TRBJ1-4 and V is TRBV29-1, with D hard to call. V was trimmed by 5 bases and J by 8 bases, leaving 12 bases between them. The CDR3 is 12 amino acids. The germline CDR1 and CDR2 sequences are SQVTM and ANQGSEA. CDR3 coding DNA: TGCAGCGTTTTTAGTTCCCAAGAAAAACTGTTTTTT. Its protein is CSVFSSQEKLFF.

The rearrangement links TRBV7-9 to TRBJ2-7, with 9 bases matching TRBD2. V lost 5 bases to trimming and J lost 1 base; unmatched junction nucleotides: 6. The CDR3 sequence is 15 residues long. Germline lookup yields CDR1 SEHNR and CDR2 FQNEAQ (reference sequence). CDR3 amino acids: CASSGSGGSSYEQYF. CDR3 bases: TGTGCCAGCAGCGGGAGCGGGGGGTCTTCCTACGAGCAGTACTTC.

This clonotype was found a few times. CDR3 sequence reads: CATSRFTTGRSNQPQHF. The CDR3 DNA is TGTGCCACCAGCAGATTTACGACAGGGAGGTCAAATCAGCCCCAGCATTTT. The chain carries TRBV15 and TRBJ1-5; the match to TRBD1 covers 7 bases. Germline CDR1 LNHNV, CDR2 YYDKDF (reference sequence). V was pared by 2 bases and J by 4 bases, with 11 bases of the junction left unmatched. The CDR3 is 17 residues long.